This T cell receptor (beta chain) was found in a study of blood T cell repertoires in COVID-19. As for the study in general: PBMCs, B-cell-depleted T cells, or T cells were the source of the cDNA or gDNA that made up the material.

Libraries were prepared by immunoSEQ multiplex PCR; TCRdb keeps only in-frame clonotypes and omits some of them. The profile covers under 200,000 clones, with 79% appearing a single time and over 15% taken by the ten largest. Participants had their cohort set by participant-reported clinical history. Trimming left V 4 bases short and J 5 bases short, with 14 bases between. CDR3 length: 14 residues. Germline loops: CDR1 LGHDT, CDR2 YNNKEL (reference sequence). The TCR was taken from a woman aged 70 to 79 in a cohort exposed to, infected with or recovered from COVID-19 (not recorded which). The chain recombines TRBV3-1 (or the pseudogene TRBV3-2) with TRBJ1-2; no firm D call. Sample: PBMCs or T cells enriched from blood (not recorded which). The CDR3 loop is CASSPGPGGYGYTF. Here the CDR3 DNA reads TGTGCCAGCAGCCCCGGTCCCGGAGGTTATGGCTACACCTTC.